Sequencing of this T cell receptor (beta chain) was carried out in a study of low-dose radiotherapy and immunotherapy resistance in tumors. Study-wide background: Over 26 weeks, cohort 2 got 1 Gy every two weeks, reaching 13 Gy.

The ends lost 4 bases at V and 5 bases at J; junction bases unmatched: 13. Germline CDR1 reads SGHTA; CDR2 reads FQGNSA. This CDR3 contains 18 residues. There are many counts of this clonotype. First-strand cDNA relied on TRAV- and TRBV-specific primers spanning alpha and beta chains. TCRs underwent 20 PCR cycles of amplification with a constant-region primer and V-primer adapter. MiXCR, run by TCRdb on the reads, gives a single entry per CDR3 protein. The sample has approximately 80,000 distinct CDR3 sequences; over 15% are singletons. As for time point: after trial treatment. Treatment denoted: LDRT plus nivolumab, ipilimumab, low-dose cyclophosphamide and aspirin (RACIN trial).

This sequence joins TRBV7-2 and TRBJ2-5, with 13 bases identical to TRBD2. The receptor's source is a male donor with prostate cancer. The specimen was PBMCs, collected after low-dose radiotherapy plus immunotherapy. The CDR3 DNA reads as TGTGCCAGCAGCTCACGGACTAGCGGGAGAGGGGCTCGGGAGACCCAGTACTTC. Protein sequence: CASSSRTSGRGARETQYF.